This TCR beta chain was observed in a study of graft-versus-host responses after intestinal transplantation. Repertoires were generated with immunoSEQ multiplex PCR, while TCRdb's copy carries only in-frame clones and drops some. The sample lists some 100,000 clones, approximately 95% occurring once. Regarding this clone: The antigen is undetermined.

The CDR3 is 13 amino acids. Germline values: CDR1 KGHSH, CDR2 LQKENI. Sequences were derived from unstimulated CD8+ T cells sorted from spleen or lymph node cells, sampled before transplant. The TCR comes from a human donor who was the organ donor for an intestinal transplant. The rearrangement joins TRBV18 to TRBJ2-5; 9 bases fit TRBD1. The end of the DNA is better explained by TRBJ2-7, so the J call may be wrong. The CDR3, as DNA: TGTGCCAGCTCCTCCGGGACAGGGAACGAGCAGTACTTC. Residues: CASSSGTGNEQYF.